This T cell receptor beta chain derives from a study of T cell responses to AZD1222 COVID-19 vaccine. General observations from the study: Seropositive at baseline were only 5 to 7 AZD1222 recipients.

Points on this clone: The antigen is not known.

This table comes from immunoSEQ multiplex PCR, and its TCRdb copy is limited to in-frame clones, with some not included. The repertoire holds about 97,000 clones, with 70% to 90% as singletons. The CDR3 consists of 13 residues. Germline CDR1 is SGDLS and CDR2 is YYNGEE. V was pared by 5 bases and J by 6 bases, with 9 bases between. This TCR was sampled from an adult in good health. This specimen was peripheral blood, taken on day 0 of AZD1222 vaccination. The V gene is TRBV9, the J gene TRBJ1-6; D gene ambiguous. For the CDR3, the DNA is TGTGCCAGCAGAGCTACCTCTAATTCACCCCTCCACTTT. This gives the protein CASRATSNSPLHF.